One sample yielded the 19 T cell receptor beta chains listed below, sequenced in a study of beta chain features in type 1 diabetes. Every isolated RNA sample was fully reverse transcribed, so sequencing captured expressed TCRB transcripts. Sequenced by immunoSEQ multiplex PCR; TCRdb stores in-frame clones only, minus some. The sample has around 500,000 clones; roughly 11% are singletons. Input material: naive CD4+ T cells from blood. The receptors come from a woman younger than 30 in good health.

This clone was counted a few times. The chain employs TRBV27 and TRBJ1-2; perhaps TRBD1 as D (5 bases). The CDR3 has 14 amino acids. Germline V gene sequence: CDR1 MNHEY, CDR2 SMNVEV (reference sequence). Trimming stripped 8 bases from V and 4 bases from J, with 17 bases between. The CDR3 nucleotides are TGTGCCAGCCCCCACTTCCAGGGACCCTATGGCTACACCTTC. Protein product: CASPHFQGPYGYTF.

This rearrangement joins TRBV15 to TRBJ1-1, with 7 bases identical to TRBD1. This CDR3 is built from 13 residues. From germline, CDR1 is LNHNV and CDR2 YYDKDF (reference sequence). The junction had 1 base not matched to a gene; V was cut back by 5 bases and J by 1 base. DNA of the CDR3: TGTGCCACCAGCTGGGACAGGAACACTGAAGCTTTCTTT. This codes for CATSWDRNTEAFF.

The chain combines TRBV27 with TRBJ2-2, with 9 positions matching TRBD1. CDR1 is MNHEY, CDR2 SMNVEV, per germline (reference sequence). The CDR3 length is 17 residues. V trimming: 5 bases; J trimming: 7 bases; junction bases outside the gene matches: 14. The CDR3 bases are TGTGCCAGCAGTCTCCTCCGAACAGGGGGCATCGGCGGGGAGCTGTTTTTT. It translates to CASSLLRTGGIGGELFF.

This clone turned up a few times. The chain links TRBV9 to TRBJ1-3, with D possibly matching TRBD1 (6 bases). There are 16 residues in the CDR3. From germline, CDR1 is SGDLS and CDR2 YYNGEE. V was trimmed by 0 bases and J by 4 bases, leaving 14 bases between them. In DNA, the CDR3 is TGTGCCAGCAGCGTAGCTCCGCAGGGGTACGGAAACACCATATATTTT. This codes for CASSVAPQGYGNTIYF. Drawing the rest from reference TRBV9 and TRBJ1-3, the complete variable domain is DSGVTQTPKHLITATGQRVTLRCSPRSGDLSVYWYQQSLDQGLQFLIQYYNGEERAKGNILERFSAQQFPDLHSELNLSSLELGDSALYFCASSVAPQGYGNTIYFGEGSWLTVV.

V usage is TRBV6-6 and J usage is TRBJ1-1, with a possible D match to TRBD1 (5 bases). The CDR3 totals 13 residues. Deletions cut 6 bases from V and 1 base from J, with 9 bases between. Germline CDR1 reads MNHNY; CDR2 reads SVGAGI (reference sequence). CDR3: CASSKQENTEAFF. CDR3 bases: TGTGCCAGCAGCAAACAGGAGAACACTGAAGCTTTCTTT.

This rearrangement joins TRBV12-5 to TRBJ2-3, with 7 bases that match TRBD1. CDR1 is LGHNT, CDR2 FRNRAP, per germline. The CDR3 contains 18 residues. After removal of 5 bases from V and 1 base from J, the junction contained 15 bases not matched to a gene. In DNA form, the CDR3 reads TGTGCTAGTGGTCTATCATTGACCGGGACAGCTCGCACAGATACGCAGTATTTT. This sequence encodes CASGLSLTGTARTDTQYF.

The chain joins TRBV6-6 to TRBJ2-2, with D possibly matching TRBD1 (6 bases). This CDR3 has 15 amino acids. From germline, CDR1 is MNHNY and CDR2 SVGAGI (reference sequence). The germline V and J ends were trimmed by 2 bases and 1 base, with 8 bases remaining between them. The CDR3 DNA reads TGTGCCAGCAGTTACGGACAGCGGAACACCGGGGAGCTGTTTTTT. It codes for CASSYGQRNTGELFF.

This clone was detected a few times. CDR3 nucleotides: TGTGCCATCAGTGATGCAGGGGACCTCACTGAAGCTTTCTTT. Its protein is CAISDAGDLTEAFF. The J gene is TRBJ1-1, the V gene TRBV10-3; weak D call: TRBD1 (6 bases). Germline CDR1 is ENHRY and CDR2 is SYGVKD. Trimming took 3 bases from V and 4 from J, leaving 12 bases between them. The length of the CDR3 is 14 residues.

The CDR3 loop is CASSAGGGETQYF. In DNA, the CDR3 is TGTGCCAGCAGCGCGGGCGGAGGGGAGACCCAGTACTTC. The chain couples TRBV5-4 to TRBJ2-5, with D tentatively TRBD2 (6 bases). Between the trimmed V and J ends, which lost 4 bases and 5 bases, there was a span of 12 bases. The CDR3 extends over 13 amino acids. Per the germline V gene, CDR1 is SGHNT and CDR2 is YYREEE (reference sequence).

The table lists this clone with a few counts. At the DNA level, this CDR3 is encoded by other sequences in the same sample as well. V gene TRBV7-2 combines with J gene TRBJ2-5; D is unclear. V was cut by 1 base and J by 4 bases, with 7 bases left in between. This CDR3 has 13 amino acids. From germline, CDR1 is SGHTA and CDR2 FQGNSA. The CDR3 loop is CASSLDRRETQYF. The CDR3 nucleotides are TGTGCCAGCAGCTTAGACAGACGAGAGACCCAGTACTTC.

This clone was recorded a few times. The chain uses TRBV9 and TRBJ2-3; TRBD2 matches at 11 bases. The CDR3 runs 16 residues. Germline-derived CDR1 and CDR2 are SGDLS and YYNGEE. The junction had 3 bases not matched to a gene; V was cut back by 0 bases and J by 3 bases. CDR3 sequence (DNA): TGTGCCAGCAGCGTAGTCCCTAGCGGGGGGACAGATACGCAGTATTTT. Protein product: CASSVVPSGGTDTQYF.

This clone was seen more than once but under ten times. This chain links TRBV9 with TRBJ2-7; 11 positions match TRBD2. The CDR3 loop spans 19 amino acids. The V and J ends lost 0 bases and 6 bases, in that order; junction bases with no gene match: 17. Germline V gene data show CDR1 as SGDLS and CDR2 as YYNGEE. CDR3 region: CASSVGLGLAVTAGGEQYF. The CDR3 nucleotides read TGTGCCAGCAGCGTAGGTCTGGGACTAGCGGTCACAGCGGGGGGCGAGCAGTACTTC.

The chain has TRBV27 and TRBJ1-1; D is possibly TRBD1 (5 bases). Germline CDR1 MNHEY, CDR2 SMNVEV (reference sequence). Trimming removed 0 bases from V and 0 bases from J, with 14 bases in between. The CDR3 runs to 17 residues. The CDR3, as DNA: TGTGCCAGCAGTTTATCTAATAGGGGCGGTATGAACACTGAAGCTTTCTTT. Its protein product is CASSLSNRGGMNTEAFF.

This clone has just a few counts. J is TRBJ1-4 and V is TRBV5-4; possibly TRBD1 for D (6 bases). The CDR3 length is 15 residues. CDR1 and CDR2 (germline): SGHNT, YYREEE (reference sequence). Trimming left V 4 bases short and J 8 bases short, with 18 bases between. The CDR3 loop is CASSAGQFKGEKLFF. CDR3 sequence (DNA): TGTGCCAGCAGCGCCGGACAGTTCAAAGGGGAAAAACTGTTTTTT. The full variable domain, rest sourced from reference TRBV5-4 and TRBJ1-4, is ETGVTQSPTHLIKTRGQQVTLRCSSQSGHNTVSWYQQALGQGPQFIFQYYREEENGRGNFPPRFSGLQFPNYSSELNVNALELDDSALYLCASSAGQFKGEKLFFGSGTQLSVL.

This clone was counted a few times. The chain employs TRBV5-1 and TRBJ2-3; D gene unclear. The CDR3 is 13 amino acids. Trimming took off 3 bases at V and 6 bases at J, with 11 bases between the two ends. CDR1 is SGHRS and CDR2 is YFSETQ in the germline V gene. CDR3 sequence reads: CASSSNERDTQYF. Here the CDR3 DNA reads TGCGCCAGCAGCTCCAACGAGAGGGATACGCAGTATTTT.

The chain combines TRBV6-6 with TRBJ2-1; 7 bases fit TRBD1. The CDR3 extends over 16 amino acids. Trimming removed 6 bases from V and 0 bases from J; junction bases left unmatched: 8. The germline V gene has CDR1 MNHNY and CDR2 SVGAGI (reference sequence). For the CDR3, the DNA is TGTGCCAGCAGAAGGGGACAGACCGCCTCCTACAATGAGCAGTTCTTC. It is translated as CASRRGQTASYNEQFF.

This rearrangement joins TRBV5-1 to TRBJ1-1; D not certain. V shed 3 bases and J shed 3 bases, with 12 bases lying between them. This CDR3 has 14 residues. Germline CDR1 reads SGHRS; CDR2 reads YFSETQ. CDR3 amino acids: CASSSMRADTEAFF. The CDR3, as DNA: TGCGCCAGCAGCTCTATGAGGGCCGACACTGAAGCTTTCTTT.

This clone has more than one count but fewer than ten. The chain uses TRBV4-1 and TRBJ1-1; D possibly corresponds to TRBD1 (6 bases). The CDR3 totals 14 residues. Trimming removed 6 bases from V and 0 bases from J, with 11 bases in between. Germline V gene lookup returns CDR1 MGHRA and CDR2 YSYEKL. The CDR3 DNA reads TGCGCCAGCAGACCTACAGGGTTGAACACTGAAGCTTTCTTT. Translated, it gives CASRPTGLNTEAFF.

The J gene is TRBJ2-5, the V gene TRBV6-1; possible D gene TRBD2, 5 bases. CDR3 length: 14 amino acids. Germline CDR1 reads MNHNS; CDR2 reads SASEGT. V dropped 2 bases and J dropped 5 bases, with 12 bases sitting between them. The CDR3: CASSEIGPGETQYF. The CDR3 nucleotides read TGTGCCAGCAGTGAAATCGGACCGGGGGAGACCCAGTACTTC.